This TCR beta chain stems from a study of T cells after yellow fever vaccination. TCRdb reprocessed the 5' RACE reads via MiXCR and lists one record per CDR3 protein. The data contain 310,000 or so distinct CDR3 sequences, approximately 3.8% of them singletons. In this sample, this clonotype turned up a few times. Per the germline V gene, CDR1 is SNHLY and CDR2 is FYNNEI. This CDR3 comprises 17 residues. Trimming took 3 bases from V and 0 from J, leaving 12 bases between them. This receptor was obtained from a man between 18 and 29 years old who received the YFV17D yellow fever vaccine. The chain has TRBV2 and TRBJ2-6, with D hard to call. Sequencing used PBMCs, obtained on the day of the yellow fever booster vaccination. The DNA for the CDR3 is TGTGCCAGCAGTGACCGCAGAGCGAGCTCTGGGGCCAACGTCCTGACTTTC. This gives the protein CASSDRRASSGANVLTF. Drawing the rest from reference TRBV2 and TRBJ2-6, the complete variable domain is EPEVTQTPSHQVTQMGQEVILRCVPISNHLYFYWYRQILGQKVEFLVSFYNNEISEKSEIFDDQFSVERPDGSNFTLKIRSTKLEDSAMYFCASSDRRASSGANVLTFGAGSRLTVL.